Listed below are T cell receptor beta chains from one sample, sequenced in a study of spatial heterogeneity in lung cancer. TCRdb redid the calling of the 5' RACE reads with MiXCR, one entry per CDR3 protein. The sample yields thousands of distinct CDR3 sequences, 15% to 17% seen once. The sequences come from normal lung tissue next to the tumor, collected at surgery. The receptors here all came from a male donor with early-stage non-small cell lung cancer. CDR3s include the opening cysteine and the closing phenylalanine or tryptophan. The order of the fields is V gene, J gene, D gene, clone size, CDR3 DNA, CDR3 protein. D genes are given only for firm matches. A clone size is listed for some rows: how often the clone was seen (once, few, many), or a class if it is expanded.

TRBV7-2	TRBJ2-3	.	few	TGTGCCAGCAGCTTAGAGGCGGAAAATACGCAGTATTTT	CASSLEAENTQYF
TRBV24-1	TRBJ2-3	.	few	TGTGCCACCAGTGATAAAACAGCTACCACAGATACGCAGTATTTT	CATSDKTATTDTQYF
TRBV20-1	TRBJ2-3	.	.	TGCAGTGCTAGATTCCCTTACACAGATACGCAGTATTTT	CSARFPYTDTQYF
TRBV3-1	TRBJ2-3	.	many	TGTGCCAGCAGCCAAGGGAGGACAGCAGAGATTACGCAGTATTTT	CASSQGRTAEITQYF
TRBV27	TRBJ2-5	.	.	TGTGCCAGCACCACCCGGTATGGGGAGACCCAGTACTTC	CASTTRYGETQYF
TRBV19	TRBJ1-5	.	medium-sized	TGTGCCAGTAGTATTCAGCACTTCAATCAGCCCCAGCATTTT	CASSIQHFNQPQHF
TRBV9	TRBJ1-4	.	.	TGTGCCAGCAGCGTTACAGGCTCAACTAATGAAAAACTGTTTTTT	CASSVTGSTNEKLFF
TRBV20-1	TRBJ1-1	TRBD1	few	TGCAGTGCTACCATCGGACAGGGAGCTTTCTTT	CSATIGQGAFF
TRBV7-2	TRBJ1-3	.	medium-sized	TGTGCCAGCAGCTTAGGGATAAGTAACACCATATATTTT	CASSLGISNTIYF
TRBV20-1	TRBJ2-1	.	.	TGCAGTGCTAGAGGGCACTACAATGAGCAGTTCTTC	CSARGHYNEQFF
TRBV2	TRBJ2-7	.	medium-sized	TGTGCCAGCAGTGTATTAGCGGCCTACGAGCAGTACTTC	CASSVLAAYEQYF
TRBV28	TRBJ2-7	.	many	TGTGCCAGCAGAAATCCGGGACAATTCTACGAGCAGTACTTC	CASRNPGQFYEQYF
TRBV11-2	TRBJ2-6	TRBD2	medium-sized	TGTGCCAGCAGCTTAGATTATACTAGCGGACCATTCAGCTCTGGGGCCAACGTCCTGACTTTC	CASSLDYTSGPFSSGANVLTF
TRBV25-1	TRBJ2-7	.	medium-sized	TGTGCCAGCACCTGGGGGGGGGCCAACGAGCAGTACTTC	CASTWGGANEQYF
TRBV7-9	TRBJ2-7	.	medium-sized	TGTGCCAGCAGCTTAGGGGTAACCGAGCAGTACTTC	CASSLGVTEQYF
TRBV9	TRBJ2-1	TRBD2	many	TGTGCCAGCAGCCGACTAGCGGAGTTCCACAATGAGCAGTTCTTC	CASSRLAEFHNEQFF
TRBV5-4	TRBJ2-2	.	medium-sized	TGTGCCAGCAGCTTGGCCAGGGGCGCAGATACCGGGGAGCTGTTTTTT	CASSLARGADTGELFF
TRBV28	TRBJ2-7	TRBD2	few	TGTGCCAGCAGTCCAGGACTAGCGGGAGCCTACGAGCAGTACTTC	CASSPGLAGAYEQYF
TRBV25-1	TRBJ2-3	.	medium-sized	TGTGCCAGCAGTGAAGGCAGGCCAGCCACAGATACGCAGTATTTT	CASSEGRPATDTQYF
TRBV9	TRBJ1-2	.	medium-sized	TGTGCCAGCAGCGTAGATCCCGCAAGCTATGGCTACACCTTC	CASSVDPASYGYTF
TRBV6-6	TRBJ2-7	TRBD1	many	TGTGCCAGCAGTTACTCGGGCGTTCCGGACAGGGGGTTTCCGGCTTTC	CASSYSGVPDRGFPAF
TRBV5-6	TRBJ2-7	TRBD2	medium-sized	TGTGCCAGCAGCTTTGGGGACTATAGGGGCGAGCAGTACTTC	CASSFGDYRGEQYF
TRBV6-6	TRBJ2-6	.	medium-sized	TGTGCCAGTACCTGGGGACAAGGACCTGGGGCCAACGTCCTGACTTTC	CASTWGQGPGANVLTF
TRBV2	TRBJ1-2	TRBD1	.	TGTGCCAGCAGCCTCTCGACAGGGAACTATGGCTACACCTTC	CASSLSTGNYGYTF
TRBV12-3/TRBV12-4	TRBJ1-2	.	.	TGTGCCAGCAGTTCCCCATACAGGGTCAGGGAACATGGCTACACCTTC	CASSSPYRVREHGYTF